Following are 5 T cell receptor beta chains from one sample sequenced in a study of neurological immune-mediated disorders. Time point indicated: longitudinal time-point 3. Each CDR3 protein is one row after TCRdb ran MiXCR on the 5' RACE reads. The sample has roughly 57,000 distinct CDR3 sequences, roughly 8% seen once; the top ten hold under 2.5%. Material for sequencing was PBMCs. These receptors were taken from a woman in her thirties or forties in good health.

This clonotype has at least ten counts. The chain joins TRBV20-1 to TRBJ1-5; weak D call: TRBD1 (5 bases). Germline loops: CDR1 DFQATT, CDR2 SNEGSKA (reference sequence). Trimming shortened V by 0 bases and J by 5 bases, and 8 bases separated the two germline ends. The CDR3 has 13 amino acids. DNA of the CDR3: TGCAGTGCTAGAGAACAGGTAGATCAGCCCCAGCATTTT. This codes for CSAREQVDQPQHF.

This clonotype was observed at least ten times. The chain joins TRBV7-8 to TRBJ2-5; 13 nucleotides match TRBD2. The CDR3 consists of 17 residues. V lost 5 bases and J lost 5; bases outside the gene matches: 11. Germline CDR1 reads SGHVS; CDR2 reads FQNEAQ. The CDR3 region is CASSTTPGLAGFETQYF. CDR3 nucleotide sequence: TGTGCCAGCAGCACTACTCCGGGACTAGCGGGATTCGAGACCCAGTACTTC.

This clonotype was seen at least ten times. The J gene is TRBJ1-1, the V gene TRBV6-2 or TRBV6-3; 9 bases match TRBD1. V dropped 6 bases and J dropped 5; count of bases not matched to a gene: 7. There are 14 residues in the CDR3. Looked up from germline, CDR1 is MNHEY and CDR2 is SVGEGT. The CDR3 DNA reads as TGTGCCAGCAGACGGGACAGGGTGGGAACTGAAGCTTTCTTT. Translating it yields CASRRDRVGTEAFF.

Only a few counts were recorded for this clonotype. The chain carries TRBV7-2 and TRBJ2-7; TRBD1 is a possible D gene (6 bases). The ends were cut back, 5 bases at V and 8 bases at J, with 19 bases in the middle. Germline CDR1 SGHTA, CDR2 FQGNSA. This CDR3 comprises 14 residues. The CDR3 sequence is CASSPKITGLQQYF. The CDR3 DNA is TGTGCCAGCAGCCCTAAGATAACAGGGCTGCAGCAGTACTTC.

This clonotype was counted ten times or more. The junction does not match germline at one end; this may be a read error. The V call is TRBV7-9, the J call TRBJ2-1; tentative D call: TRBD2 (6 bases). Germline V CDR1 and CDR2: SEHNR, FQNEAQ (reference sequence). The length of the CDR3 is 13 residues. CDR3 in amino acids: CASSSPGLNVQFF. The CDR3 bases are TGTGCCAGCAGCTCTCCGGGACTCAATGTGCAGTTCTTC. Full variable domain (rest looked up from reference TRBV7-9 and TRBJ2-1): DTGVSQNPRHKITKRGQNVTFRCDPISEHNRLYWYRQTLGQGPEFLTYFQNEAQLEKSRLLSDRFSAERPKGSFSTLEIQRTEQGDSAMYLCASSSPGLNVQFFGPGTRLTVL.